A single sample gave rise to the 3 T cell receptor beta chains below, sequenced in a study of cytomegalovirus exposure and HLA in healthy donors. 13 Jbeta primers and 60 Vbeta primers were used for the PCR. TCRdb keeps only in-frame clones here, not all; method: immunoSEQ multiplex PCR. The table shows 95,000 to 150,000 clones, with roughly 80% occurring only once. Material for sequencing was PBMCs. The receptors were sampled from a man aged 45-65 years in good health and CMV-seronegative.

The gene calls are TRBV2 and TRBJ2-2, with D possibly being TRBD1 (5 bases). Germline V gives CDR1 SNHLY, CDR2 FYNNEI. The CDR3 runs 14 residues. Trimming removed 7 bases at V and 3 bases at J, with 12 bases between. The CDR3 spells CASKGESDTGELFF. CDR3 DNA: TGTGCCAGCAAAGGGGAATCGGACACCGGGGAGCTGTTTTTT.

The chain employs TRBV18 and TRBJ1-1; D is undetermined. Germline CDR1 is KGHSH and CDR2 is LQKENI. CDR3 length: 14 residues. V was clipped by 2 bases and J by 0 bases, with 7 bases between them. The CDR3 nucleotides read TGTGCCAGCTCACCATTCCCGGTGAACACTGAAGCTTTCTTT. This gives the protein CASSPFPVNTEAFF. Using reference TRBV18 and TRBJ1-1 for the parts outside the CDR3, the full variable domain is NAGVMQNPRHLVRRRGQEARLRCSPMKGHSHVYWYRQLPEEGLKFMVYLQKENIIDESGMPKERFSAEFPKEGPSILRIQQVVRGDSAAYFCASSPFPVNTEAFFGQGTRLTVV.

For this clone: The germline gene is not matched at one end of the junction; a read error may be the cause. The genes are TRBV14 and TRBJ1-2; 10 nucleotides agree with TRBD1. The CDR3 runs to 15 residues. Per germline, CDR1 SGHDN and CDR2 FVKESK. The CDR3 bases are TGTGCCAGCAGCCTTTTGGGACAGGGGAACTATGGCTACCCCTTC. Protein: CASSLLGQGNYGYPF.